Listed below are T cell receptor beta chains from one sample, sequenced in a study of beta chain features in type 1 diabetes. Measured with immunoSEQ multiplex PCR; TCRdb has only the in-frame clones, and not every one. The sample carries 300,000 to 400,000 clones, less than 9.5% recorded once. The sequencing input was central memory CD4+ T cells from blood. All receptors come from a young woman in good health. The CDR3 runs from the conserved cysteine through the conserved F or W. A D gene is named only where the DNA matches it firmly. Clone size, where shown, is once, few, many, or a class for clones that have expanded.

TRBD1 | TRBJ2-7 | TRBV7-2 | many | TGTGCCAGCAGCGCGAACAGGGGCTCCTACGAGCAGTACTTC | CASSANRGSYEQYF
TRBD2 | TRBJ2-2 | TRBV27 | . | TGTGCCAGCCGCCTTTCTAGCGGGACGAACACCGGGGAGCTGTTTTTT | CASRLSSGTNTGELFF
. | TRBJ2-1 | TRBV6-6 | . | TGTGCCAGCAGCCCAATAGCGCGCGAGCAGTTCTTC | CASSPIAREQFF
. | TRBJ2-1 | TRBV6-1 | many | TGTGCCAGCAGTGACGGACGGTCTTTTGGGCAGTTCTTC | CASSDGRSFGQFF
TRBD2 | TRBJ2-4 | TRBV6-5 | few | TGTGCCAGCAGTTACAGCGGGGCCTCAAACTTTCAGTACTTC | CASSYSGASNFQYF
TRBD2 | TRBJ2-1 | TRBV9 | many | TGTGCCAGCAGCTTCGGGCTAGCGGGAGGTAGTGAGCAGTTCTTC | CASSFGLAGGSEQFF
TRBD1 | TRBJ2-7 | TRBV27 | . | TGTGCCAGCAGCCGAACAGGGGGCGCCTCCTACGAGCAGTACTTC | CASSRTGGASYEQYF
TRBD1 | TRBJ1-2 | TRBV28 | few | TGTGCCAGCAGTTTCGACAGGGGTGGCTACACCTTC | CASSFDRGGYTF
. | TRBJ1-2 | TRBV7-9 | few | TGTGCCAGCAGCTTATCAGCACGGGGCTACACCTTC | CASSLSARGYTF
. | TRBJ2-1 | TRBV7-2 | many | TGTGCCAGCAGCTTAATCGGGGGCTCCTACAATGAGCAGTTCTTC | CASSLIGGSYNEQFF
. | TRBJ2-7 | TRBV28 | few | TGTGCCAGCATCGTATACCAACCGGGCGGCGGGCGGGAGCAGTACTTC | CASIVYQPGGGREQYF
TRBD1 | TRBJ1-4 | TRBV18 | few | TGTGCCAGCTCACCAGGGACAGGAGACGAAAAACTGTTTTTT | CASSPGTGDEKLFF
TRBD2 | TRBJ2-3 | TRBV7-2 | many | TGTGCCAGCAGCTTAGCGCCGGCGGGGGGGAACGGGCAGTATTTT | CASSLAPAGGNGQYF
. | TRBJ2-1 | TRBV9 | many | TGTGCCAGCAGCGTGGTCCCTGTTGGCAATGAGCAGTTCTTC | CASSVVPVGNEQFF
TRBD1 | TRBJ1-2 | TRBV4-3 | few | TGCGCCAGCAGCCAAGAGGGCAACAGGGGGCTTGGCTACACCTTC | CASSQEGNRGLGYTF
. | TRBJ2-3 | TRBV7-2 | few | TGTGCCAGCAGCCGGGACTCTGGCACAGATACGCAGTATTTT | CASSRDSGTDTQYF
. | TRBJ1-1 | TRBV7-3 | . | TGTGCCAGCAGCCCACACGGGACTTCAGATGCTTTCTTT | CASSPHGTSDAFF
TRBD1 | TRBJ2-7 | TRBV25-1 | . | TGTGCCAGCTCGGACAGGAGAGATTACGAGCAGTACTTC | CASSDRRDYEQYF
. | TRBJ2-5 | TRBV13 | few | TGTGCCAGCAGCTTAAGTCTTTTGCAAGAGACCCAGTACTTC | CASSLSLLQETQYF
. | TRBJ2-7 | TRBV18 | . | TGTGCCAGCTCACCGAACGGACACTACGAGCAGTACTTC | CASSPNGHYEQYF
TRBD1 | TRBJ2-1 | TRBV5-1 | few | TGCGCCAGCAGCAAGGGGGCCTCATACAATGAGCAGTTCTTC | CASSKGASYNEQFF
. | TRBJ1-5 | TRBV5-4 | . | TGTGCCAGCAGCTTGGGAGGGGCTGGCAATCAGCCCCAGCATTTT | CASSLGGAGNQPQHF
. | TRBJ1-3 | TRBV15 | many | TGTGCCACCAGCAGAGTAGGCCATTCTGGAAACACCATATATTTT | CATSRVGHSGNTIYF
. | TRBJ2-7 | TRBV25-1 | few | TGTGCCAGCAGTGAATTAGGGACAAACTCCTACGAGCAGTACTTC | CASSELGTNSYEQYF
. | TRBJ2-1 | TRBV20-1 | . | TGCAGTGCGTATTATAATGAGCAGTTCTTC | CSAYYNEQFF
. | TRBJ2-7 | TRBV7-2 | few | TGTGCCAGCAGTCCAAGCTCCTACGAGCAGTACTTC | CASSPSSYEQYF
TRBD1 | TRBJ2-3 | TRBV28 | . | TGTGCCAGCAGTTTTTCGGGACAGGGGAGAGGTTGGTCTAACACAGATACGCAGTATTTT | CASSFSGQGRGWSNTDTQYF
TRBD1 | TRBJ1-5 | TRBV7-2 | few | TGTGCCAGCAGCTTAGCGGGACAGGGGGGAGAGCCCCAGCATTTT | CASSLAGQGGEPQHF
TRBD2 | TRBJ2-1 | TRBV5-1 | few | TGCGCCAGCAGCCCCGGGGGGGGCGAGCAGTTCTTC | CASSPGGGEQFF